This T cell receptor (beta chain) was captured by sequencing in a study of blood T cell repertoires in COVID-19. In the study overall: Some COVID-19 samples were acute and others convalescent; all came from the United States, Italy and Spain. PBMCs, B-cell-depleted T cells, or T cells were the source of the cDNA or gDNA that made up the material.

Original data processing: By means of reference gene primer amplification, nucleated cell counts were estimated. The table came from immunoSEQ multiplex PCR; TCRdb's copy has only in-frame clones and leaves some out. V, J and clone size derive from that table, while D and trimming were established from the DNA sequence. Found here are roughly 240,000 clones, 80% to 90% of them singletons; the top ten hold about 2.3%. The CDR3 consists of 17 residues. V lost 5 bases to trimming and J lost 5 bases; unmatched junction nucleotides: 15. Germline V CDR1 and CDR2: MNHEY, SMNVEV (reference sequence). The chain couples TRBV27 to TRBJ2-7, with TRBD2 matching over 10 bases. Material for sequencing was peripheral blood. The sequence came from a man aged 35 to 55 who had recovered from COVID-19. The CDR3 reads CASSLLAGGYGVHEQYF. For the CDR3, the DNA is TGTGCCAGCAGTCTATTAGCGGGAGGTTACGGGGTCCACGAGCAGTACTTC.